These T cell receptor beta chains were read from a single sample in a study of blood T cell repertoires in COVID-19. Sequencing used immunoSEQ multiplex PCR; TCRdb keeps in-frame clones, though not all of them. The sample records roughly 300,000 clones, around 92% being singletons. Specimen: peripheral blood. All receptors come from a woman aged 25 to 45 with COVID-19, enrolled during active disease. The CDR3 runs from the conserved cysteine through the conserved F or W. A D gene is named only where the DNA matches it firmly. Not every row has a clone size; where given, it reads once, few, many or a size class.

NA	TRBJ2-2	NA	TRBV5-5	CASSRQERSTGELFF	TGTGCCAGCAGCCGACAGGAACGAAGCACCGGGGAGCTGTTTTTT
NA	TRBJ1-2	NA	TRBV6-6	CASSYSKRQGNGYTF	TGTGCCAGCAGTTACTCGAAGCGTCAGGGGAATGGCTACACCTTC
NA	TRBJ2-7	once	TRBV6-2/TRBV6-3	CASNPAGLTYEQYF	TGTGCCAGCAACCCGGCGGGTCTGACCTACGAGCAGTACTTC
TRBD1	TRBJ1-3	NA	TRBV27	CASMKQGADGNTIYF	TGTGCCAGCATGAAACAGGGGGCGGATGGAAACACCATATATTTT
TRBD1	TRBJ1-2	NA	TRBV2	CASSTGGDGYTF	TGTGCCAGCAGTACAGGGGGCGACGGCTACACCTTC
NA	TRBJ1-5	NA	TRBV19	CASSPGLEGPQHF	TGTGCCAGTAGTCCAGGACTTGAGGGGCCCCAGCATTTT
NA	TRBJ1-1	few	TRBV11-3	CASSQLAGGPTEAFF	TGTGCCAGCAGCCAGCTGGCGGGGGGACCCACTGAAGCTTTCTTT
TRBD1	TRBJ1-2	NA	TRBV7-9	CASSKQGTHGYTF	TGTGCCAGCAGCAAACAGGGGACCCATGGCTACACCTTC
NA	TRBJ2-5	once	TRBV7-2	CASSLVGGLGETQYF	TGTGCCAGCAGCTTAGTAGGAGGGTTGGGGGAGACCCAGTACTTC
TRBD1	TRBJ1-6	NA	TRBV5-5	CASSLFLGGQWNSPLHF	TGTGCCAGCAGCTTGTTTTTGGGGGGACAGTGGAATTCACCCCTCCACTTT
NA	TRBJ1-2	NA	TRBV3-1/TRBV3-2	CASSQGQDSRFYGYTF	TGTGCCAGCAGCCAAGGTCAGGACAGCAGATTCTATGGCTACACCTTC
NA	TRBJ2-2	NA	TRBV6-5	CASLRGGYTGELFF	TGTGCCAGCCTAAGGGGGGGATACACCGGGGAGCTGTTTTTT
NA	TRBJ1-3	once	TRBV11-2	CASSEGVISGNTIYF	TGTGCCAGCAGCGAAGGGGTTATCTCTGGAAACACCATATATTTT
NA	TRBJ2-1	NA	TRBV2	CASRQTYNEQFF	TGTGCCAGTCGACAGACCTACAATGAGCAGTTCTTC
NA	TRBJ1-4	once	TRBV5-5	CASSAGLFGEKLFF	TGTGCCAGCAGCGCGGGACTCTTCGGCGAAAAACTGTTTTTT
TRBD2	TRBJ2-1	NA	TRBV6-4	CASRSPSGGYYNEQFF	TGTGCCAGCAGAAGCCCTAGCGGGGGGTACTACAATGAGCAGTTCTTC
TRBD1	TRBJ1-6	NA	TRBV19	CASSIGQGYRSPLHF	TGTGCCAGTAGTATCGGACAGGGGTATCGGTCACCCCTCCACTTT
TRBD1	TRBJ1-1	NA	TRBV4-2	CASSQLPGQGKVEAFF	TGTGCCAGCAGCCAACTTCCGGGACAGGGAAAAGTTGAAGCTTTCTTT
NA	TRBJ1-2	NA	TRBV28	CASTTRPPSWDYGYTF	TGTGCCAGCACCACGCGGCCGCCATCGTGGGACTATGGCTACACCTTC
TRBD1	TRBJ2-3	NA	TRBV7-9	CASSLQAGQGYSTDTQYF	TGTGCCAGCAGCTTACAGGCGGGACAGGGGTATTCTACAGATACGCAGTATTTT
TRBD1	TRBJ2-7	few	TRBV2	CASRPRRQGAYEQYF	TGTGCCAGCAGACCCAGACGACAGGGAGCCTACGAGCAGTACTTC
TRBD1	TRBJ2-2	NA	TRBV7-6	CASSLGQGAGTGELFF	TGTGCCAGCAGCTTAGGACAGGGGGCAGGTACCGGGGAGCTGTTTTTT